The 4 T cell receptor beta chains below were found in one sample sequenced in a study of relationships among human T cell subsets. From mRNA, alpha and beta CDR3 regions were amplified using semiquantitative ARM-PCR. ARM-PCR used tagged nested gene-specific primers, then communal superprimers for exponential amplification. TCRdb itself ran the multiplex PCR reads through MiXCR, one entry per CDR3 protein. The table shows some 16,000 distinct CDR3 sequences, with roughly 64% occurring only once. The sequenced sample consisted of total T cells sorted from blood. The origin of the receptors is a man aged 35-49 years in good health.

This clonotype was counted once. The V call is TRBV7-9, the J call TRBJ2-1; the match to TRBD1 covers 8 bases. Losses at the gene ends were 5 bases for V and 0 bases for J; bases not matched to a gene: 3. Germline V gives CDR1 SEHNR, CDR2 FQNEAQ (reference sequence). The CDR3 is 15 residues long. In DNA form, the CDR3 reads TGTGCCAGCAGCACTGGACAGGGCTCCTACAATGAGCAGTTCTTC. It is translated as CASSTGQGSYNEQFF.

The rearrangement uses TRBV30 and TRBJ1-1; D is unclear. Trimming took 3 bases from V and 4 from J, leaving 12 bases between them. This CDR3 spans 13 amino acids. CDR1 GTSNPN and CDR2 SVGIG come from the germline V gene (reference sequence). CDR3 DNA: TGTGCCTGGAGCGACGGTTGGGGCACTGAAGCTTTCTTT. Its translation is CAWSDGWGTEAFF.

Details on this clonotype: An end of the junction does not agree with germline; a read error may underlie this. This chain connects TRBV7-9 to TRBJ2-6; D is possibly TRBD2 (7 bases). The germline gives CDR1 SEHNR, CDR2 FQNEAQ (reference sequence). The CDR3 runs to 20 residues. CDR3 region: CASSSSYVEGGPYGANVLTF. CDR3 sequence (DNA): TGTGCCAGCAGCTCGTCCTATGTCGAGGGGGGGCCGTATGGGGCCAATGTCCTGACTTTC.

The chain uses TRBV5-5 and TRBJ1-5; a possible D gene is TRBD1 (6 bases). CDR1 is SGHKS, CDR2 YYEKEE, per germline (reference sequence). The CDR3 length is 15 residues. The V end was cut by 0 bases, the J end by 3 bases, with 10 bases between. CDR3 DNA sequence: TGTGCCAGCAGCTTGGCCGGGGGGCTCAATCAGCCCCAGCATTTT. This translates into CASSLAGGLNQPQHF.